Reported below is one TCR beta chain. Its antigen is undetermined. The data were taken from a study of cytomegalovirus exposure and HLA in healthy donors. The PCR employed 60 Vbeta primers together with 13 Jbeta primers. Repertoires were generated with immunoSEQ multiplex PCR, while TCRdb's copy carries only in-frame clones and drops some. The repertoire consists of hundreds of thousands of clones, with 82% occurring once and the leading ten covering approximately 5.7%. All donors participated as healthy donors of bone marrow. Germline V gives CDR1 SGHAT, CDR2 FQNNGV. The junction had 5 bases not matched to a gene; V was cut back by 3 bases and J by 5 bases. This CDR3 contains 15 residues. Study outcomes and limitations: TCR beta V segments were, for the most part, productive about 87% or about 30% of the time in an earlier analysis. HLA-A and HLA-B allele assignments for most subjects were reportedly predicted accurately using TCR beta sequences.

Sample: PBMCs. The source is a man aged 35 to 55 in good health and CMV-seropositive. The genes are TRBV11-2 and TRBJ2-7; 12 bases match TRBD2. As DNA, the CDR3 is TGTGCCAGCAGCTTGACTAGCGGGAGTTTAGACGAGCAGTACGTC. The encoded protein is CASSLTSGSLDEQYV.